Listed here is a single TCR beta chain. Cohort 3 donors were reported recovered after two negative PCRs, clearance, or symptom resolution. The data were taken from a study of blood T cell repertoires in COVID-19. Overall study: Collection of acute and convalescent COVID-19 samples took place in the United States, Italy and Spain.

The V gene end was trimmed by 3 bases and the J gene end by 5 bases; junction bases not matched to a gene: 6. From germline, CDR1 is PRHDT and CDR2 FYEKMQ (reference sequence). This CDR3 is 16 amino acids long. Only in-frame clones appear in the TCRdb table, and some are missing; sequencing was by immunoSEQ multiplex PCR. The data hold around 220,000 clones, with 84% observed a single time. This rearrangement joins TRBV13 to TRBJ2-1; 11 bases agree with TRBD2. The receptor comes from a woman aged 40 to 50 who had recovered from COVID-19. The sequencing sample was made of PBMCs or T cells enriched from blood (not recorded which). CDR3: CASSFPGTSGHNEQFF. Written as DNA, the CDR3 is TGTGCCAGCAGCTTCCCCGGGACTAGCGGCCACAATGAGCAGTTCTTC. The full variable domain, its missing parts supplied by reference TRBV13 and TRBJ2-1, is AAGVIQSPRHLIKEKRETATLKCYPIPRHDTVYWYQQGPGQDPQFLISFYEKMQSDKGSIPDRFSAQQFSDYHSELNMSSLELGDSALYFCASSFPGTSGHNEQFFGPGTRLTVL.